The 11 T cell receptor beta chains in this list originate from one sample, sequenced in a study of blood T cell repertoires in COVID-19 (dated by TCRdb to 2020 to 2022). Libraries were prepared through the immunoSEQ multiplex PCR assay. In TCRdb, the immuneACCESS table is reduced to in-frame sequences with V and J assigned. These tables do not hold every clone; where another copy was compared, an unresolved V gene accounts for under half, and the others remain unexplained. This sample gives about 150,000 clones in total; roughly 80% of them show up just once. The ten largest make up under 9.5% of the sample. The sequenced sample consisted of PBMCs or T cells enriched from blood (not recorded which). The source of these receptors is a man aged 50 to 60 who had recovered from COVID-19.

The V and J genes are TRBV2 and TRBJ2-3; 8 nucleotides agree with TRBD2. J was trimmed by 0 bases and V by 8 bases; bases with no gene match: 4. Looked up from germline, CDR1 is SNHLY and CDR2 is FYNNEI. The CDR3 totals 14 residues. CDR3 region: CASGTSGSTDTQYF. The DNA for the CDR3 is TGTGCCAGCGGAACTAGCGGTAGCACAGATACGCAGTATTTT.

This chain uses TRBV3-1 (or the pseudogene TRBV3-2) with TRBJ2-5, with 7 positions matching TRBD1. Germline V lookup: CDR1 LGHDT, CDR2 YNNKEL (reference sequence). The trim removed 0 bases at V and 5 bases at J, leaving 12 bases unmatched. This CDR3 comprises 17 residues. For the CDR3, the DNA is TGTGCCAGCAGCCAAGACGGCTCAGGGGGACAAGGGGAGACCCAGTACTTC. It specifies CASSQDGSGGQGETQYF.

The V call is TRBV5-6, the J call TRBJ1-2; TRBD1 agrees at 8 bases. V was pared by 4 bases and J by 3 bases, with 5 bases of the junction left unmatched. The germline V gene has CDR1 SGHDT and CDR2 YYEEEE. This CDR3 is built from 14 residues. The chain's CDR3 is CASSLTGGYYGYTF. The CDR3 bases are TGTGCCAGCAGCCTCACAGGGGGATACTATGGCTACACCTTC.

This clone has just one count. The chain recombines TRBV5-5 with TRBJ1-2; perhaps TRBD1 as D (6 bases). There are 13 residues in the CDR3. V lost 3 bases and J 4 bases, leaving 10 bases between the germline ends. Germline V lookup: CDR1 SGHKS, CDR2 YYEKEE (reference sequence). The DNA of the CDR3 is TGTGCCAGCAGCTCGGGGACATCCTATGGCTACACCTTC. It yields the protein CASSSGTSYGYTF.

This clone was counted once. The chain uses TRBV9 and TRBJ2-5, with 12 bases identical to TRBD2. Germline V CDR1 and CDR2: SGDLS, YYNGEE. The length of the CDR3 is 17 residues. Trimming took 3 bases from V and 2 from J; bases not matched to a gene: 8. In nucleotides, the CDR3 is TGTGCCAGCAGCGCCACCTCTAGCGGGGGGGCGCAAGAGACCCAGTACTTC. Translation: CASSATSSGGAQETQYF.

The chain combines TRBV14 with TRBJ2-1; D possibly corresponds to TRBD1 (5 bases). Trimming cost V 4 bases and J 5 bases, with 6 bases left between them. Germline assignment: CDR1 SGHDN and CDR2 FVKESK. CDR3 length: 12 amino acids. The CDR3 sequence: CASSPQDNEQFF. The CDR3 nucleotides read TGTGCCAGCAGCCCACAGGACAATGAGCAGTTCTTC.

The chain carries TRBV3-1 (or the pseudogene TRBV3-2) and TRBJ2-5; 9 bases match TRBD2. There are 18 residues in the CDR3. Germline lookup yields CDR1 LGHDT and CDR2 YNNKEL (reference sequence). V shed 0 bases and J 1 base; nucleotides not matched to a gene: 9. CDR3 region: CASSQDYGGGAVQETQYF. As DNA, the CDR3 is TGTGCCAGCAGCCAAGATTACGGCGGGGGGGCGGTCCAAGAGACCCAGTACTTC.

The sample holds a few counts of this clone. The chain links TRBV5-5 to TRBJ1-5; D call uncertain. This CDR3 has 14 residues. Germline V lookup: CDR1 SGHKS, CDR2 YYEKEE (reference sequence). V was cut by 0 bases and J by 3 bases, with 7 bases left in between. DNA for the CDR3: TGTGCCAGCAGCTTGGGGCAGGTCAATCAGCCCCAGCATTTT. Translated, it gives CASSLGQVNQPQHF.

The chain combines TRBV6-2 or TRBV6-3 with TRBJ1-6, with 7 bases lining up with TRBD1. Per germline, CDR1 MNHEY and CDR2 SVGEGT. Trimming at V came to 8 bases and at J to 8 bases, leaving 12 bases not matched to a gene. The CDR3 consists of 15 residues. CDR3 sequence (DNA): TGTGCCAGCTGCCCCCAGGGGGTATTGGATTCACCCCTCCACTTT. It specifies CASCPQGVLDSPLHF.

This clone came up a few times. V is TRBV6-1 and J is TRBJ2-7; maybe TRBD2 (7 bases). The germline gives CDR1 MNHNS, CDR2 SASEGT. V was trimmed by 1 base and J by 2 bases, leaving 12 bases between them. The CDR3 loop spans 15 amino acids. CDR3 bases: TGTGCCAGCAGTGAAGAAGGGGGGGCAGCCTACGAGCAGTACTTC. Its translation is CASSEEGGAAYEQYF.

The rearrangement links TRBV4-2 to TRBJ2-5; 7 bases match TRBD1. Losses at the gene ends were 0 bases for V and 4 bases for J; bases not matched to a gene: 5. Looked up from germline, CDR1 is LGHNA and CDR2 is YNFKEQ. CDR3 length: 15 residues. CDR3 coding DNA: TGTGCCAGCAGCCAAGAACGGAACAGGGGAGAGACCCAGTACTTC. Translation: CASSQERNRGETQYF.